Below are 3 T cell receptor beta chains sequenced from a single sample in a study of CD8 T cells in Susac syndrome. RNA amounts of about 0.5 to 1 ug underwent reverse transcription with random hexamers. In TCRdb, the immunoSEQ multiplex PCR reads were re-called with MiXCR into one record per CDR3 protein. This table holds some 160,000 distinct CDR3 sequences, approximately 96% found once. What was sequenced was CD4+ T cells from PBMCs. These receptors originate from a human donor with Susac syndrome.

The V call is TRBV9, the J call TRBJ2-7; D uncertain. The CDR3 extends over 15 amino acids. Germline-derived CDR1 and CDR2 are SGDLS and YYNGEE. Trimming pared 0 bases from V and 0 bases from J, leaving 10 bases between. In DNA, the CDR3 is TGTGCCAGCAGCGTAGGAGGCCGAAGCTCCTACGAGCAGTACTTC. Its protein is CASSVGGRSSYEQYF.

The chain carries TRBV4-1 and TRBJ2-5; the D is unclear. Germline V gives CDR1 MGHRA, CDR2 YSYEKL. Trimming took off 4 bases at V and 5 bases at J, with 11 bases between the two ends. CDR3 length: 13 residues. The CDR3 bases are TGCGCCAGCAGCCCCCTGTACGGGGAGACCCAGTACTTC. It specifies CASSPLYGETQYF.

This chain connects TRBV20-1 to TRBJ2-1; D ambiguous. V was trimmed by 2 bases and J by 0 bases, leaving 11 bases between them. The CDR3 has 15 amino acids. Germline V gene sequence: CDR1 DFQATT, CDR2 SNEGSKA (reference sequence). In DNA form, the CDR3 reads TGCAGTGCTAGAACCCCACTGAGCTCCTACAATGAGCAGTTCTTC. Translation: CSARTPLSSYNEQFF.